The sequence of this T cell receptor (beta chain) was determined in a study of CD8+ T cells in alopecia areata. The V gene lost 7 bases and the J gene lost 3 bases, with 16 bases spanning the gap. The CDR3 contains 15 residues. In germline, CDR1 is MNHEY, CDR2 SVGAGI. As the sequencing template, cDNA was produced by extracting RNA and reverse transcribing it. Data came from immunoSEQ multiplex PCR; TCRdb stores just in-frame clones and leaves some out. Among 150,000 to 200,000 clones listed, 65% to 75% were seen once. The material sequenced was CD8+ T cells sorted from blood, taken at week 0. The chain uses TRBV6-5 and TRBJ2-1; D gene unclear. This receptor was obtained from a human donor with alopecia areata. The CDR3 sequence: CASNNGAVGYNEQFF. CDR3 in DNA: TGTGCCAGCAACAACGGCGCAGTTGGCTACAATGAGCAGTTCTTC.